These 26 T cell receptor beta chains came from one sample sequenced in a study of cytomegalovirus exposure and HLA in healthy donors. Vbeta (60) and Jbeta (13) primers were used in the PCR. Method: immunoSEQ multiplex PCR; TCRdb's copy keeps in-frame clones and lacks some. This table has around 230,000 clones, approximately 78% appearing once. The source material was PBMCs. The receptor source for this set is a boy younger than 18 in good health and CMV-seronegative.

V and J are TRBV2 and TRBJ1-4; TRBD1 matches 7 bases. The germline gives CDR1 SNHLY, CDR2 FYNNEI. The V gene end was trimmed by 8 bases and the J gene end by 2 bases; junction bases not matched to a gene: 14. The CDR3 runs to 17 residues. CDR3 sequence: CASDRDRLKSTNEKLFF. The CDR3 DNA sequence: TGTGCCAGCGACCGGGACAGACTTAAATCGACTAATGAAAAACTGTTTTTT.

The J gene is TRBJ1-5, the V gene TRBV30; 7 nucleotides align to TRBD1. J gave up 10 bases and V 3 bases, and 12 bases lay outside the gene matches. The CDR3 is 14 amino acids. The V gene's germline CDR1 is GTSNPN and CDR2 SVGIG (reference sequence). The CDR3 DNA reads TGTGCCTGGAGCTACAGGGGCCGGGGTGGACCCCAGCATTTT. Its protein is CAWSYRGRGGPQHF.

The gene calls are TRBV27 and TRBJ2-6, with D perhaps TRBD2 (5 bases). This CDR3 has 13 residues. Germline CDR1 and CDR2: MNHEY and SMNVEV (reference sequence). V was trimmed by 5 bases and J by 10 bases, leaving 12 bases between them. The CDR3: CASSLGIGNVLTF. CDR3 sequence (DNA): TGTGCCAGCAGTCTCGGGATCGGGAACGTCCTGACTTTC.

The chain uses TRBV5-6 and TRBJ2-7, with TRBD1 as a possible D gene (7 bases). The germline V gene encodes CDR1 SGHDT and CDR2 YYEEEE. V lost 7 bases, J lost 0 bases, and 14 bases lay in between. The length of the CDR3 is 14 residues. CDR3 sequence reads: CASQGGWASYEQYF. The CDR3 DNA reads TGTGCCAGCCAGGGGGGTTGGGCCTCCTACGAGCAGTACTTC.

This clone turned up a few times. The J gene is TRBJ2-3, the V gene TRBV6-5; possible D gene TRBD2, 5 bases. Germline CDR1 and CDR2: MNHEY and SVGAGI. This CDR3 is 15 amino acids long. Trimming pared 5 bases from V and 2 bases from J, leaving 14 bases between. The CDR3 DNA reads as TGTGCCAGCAGTCGCCGGGAAACCGACACAGATACGCAGTATTTT. This encodes CASSRRETDTDTQYF.

The chain combines TRBV6-1 with TRBJ1-1, with TRBD1 matching 7 bases. This CDR3 region has 13 residues. Trimming removed 8 bases from V and 1 base from J; junction bases left unmatched: 4. The germline V gene encodes CDR1 MNHNS and CDR2 SASEGT. CDR3 amino acids: CASRQGENTEAFF. Written as DNA, the CDR3 is TGTGCCAGCCGACAGGGAGAGAACACTGAAGCTTTCTTT.

This chain links TRBV5-4 with TRBJ2-7; D is possibly TRBD2 (6 bases). This CDR3 contains 15 residues. Germline CDR1 reads SGHNT; CDR2 reads YYREEE (reference sequence). Trimming removed 3 bases from V and 6 bases from J, with 19 bases in between. CDR3 nucleotide sequence: TGTGCCAGCAGCTCACAGACTAGGATGGCCTCCGAGCAGTACTTC. The encoded protein is CASSSQTRMASEQYF.

The rearrangement joins TRBV7-3 to TRBJ2-2, with D uncertain. Germline-derived CDR1 and CDR2 are SGHTA and FQGTGA. Trimming cost V 2 bases and J 5 bases, with 6 bases left between them. The CDR3 consists of 13 residues. The CDR3 region has the DNA TGTGCCAGCAGCTTAGTCCATACCGGGGAGCTGTTTTTT. Translated, it gives CASSLVHTGELFF. Together with reference TRBV7-3 and TRBJ2-2, the CDR3 gives the full variable domain: GAGVSQTPSNKVTEKGKYVELRCDPISGHTALYWYRQSLGQGPEFLIYFQGTGAADDSGLPNDRFFAVRPEGSVSTLKIQRTERGDSAVYLCASSLVHTGELFFGEGSRLTVL.

V usage is TRBV5-1 and J usage is TRBJ2-4; 7 nucleotides agree with TRBD1. CDR1 is SGHRS, CDR2 YFSETQ, per germline. The CDR3 extends over 15 amino acids. V shed 2 bases and J 6 bases; nucleotides not matched to a gene: 8. CDR3 coding DNA: TGCGCCAGCAGCTTTGGAGACAGGGTGAGAAACATTCAGTACTTC. It translates to CASSFGDRVRNIQYF. The full variable domain, in which reference TRBV5-1 and TRBJ2-4 provide the parts outside the CDR3, is KAGVTQTPRYLIKTRGQQVTLSCSPISGHRSVSWYQQTPGQGLQFLFEYFSETQRNKGNFPGRFSGRQFSNSRSEMNVSTLELGDSALYLCASSFGDRVRNIQYFGAGTRLSVL.

The V and J genes are TRBV7-9 and TRBJ1-5; 8 nucleotides match TRBD1. This CDR3 comprises 14 residues. V was clipped by 4 bases and J by 5 bases; unmatched bases: 4. Germline CDR1 reads SEHNR; CDR2 reads FQNEAQ (reference sequence). CDR3 DNA: TGTGCCAGCAGCTCGATGACAGGGGATCAGCCCCAGCATTTT. Amino acids: CASSSMTGDQPQHF.

The chain employs TRBV6-1 and TRBJ1-1, with 8 positions matching TRBD1. Losses at the gene ends were 3 bases for V and 7 bases for J; bases not matched to a gene: 13. The CDR3 consists of 16 residues. Germline lookup yields CDR1 MNHNS and CDR2 SASEGT. The CDR3 sequence: CASSDELQGEDDEAFF. CDR3 nucleotides: TGTGCCAGCAGTGATGAATTACAGGGGGAAGATGATGAAGCTTTCTTT.

This sequence joins TRBV29-1 and TRBJ2-7; 12 bases line up with TRBD1. Unmatched junction bases numbered 9, after V lost 5 bases and J lost 4 bases. This CDR3 is 15 amino acids long. Germline CDR1 is SQVTM and CDR2 is ANQGSEA. As DNA, the CDR3 is TGCAGCGTTAACCTTGGGACAGGGGGCTTTTACGAGCAGTACTTC. Its translation is CSVNLGTGGFYEQYF.

This chain joins TRBV7-6 and TRBJ1-3; D is possibly TRBD1 (5 bases). Germline CDR1 and CDR2: SGHVS and FNYEAQ. Trimming cost V 0 bases and J 9 bases, with 9 bases left between them. The CDR3 loop spans 13 amino acids. The CDR3 sequence is CASSLAGGSTIYF. As DNA, the CDR3 is TGTGCCAGCAGCTTAGCGGGGGGGAGCACCATATATTTT.

This rearrangement joins TRBV13 to TRBJ2-7; the D gene is possibly TRBD2 (5 bases). CDR1 and CDR2 from the germline V gene are PRHDT and FYEKMQ (reference sequence). Between the trimmed V and J ends, which lost 4 bases and 3 bases, there was a span of 16 bases. The CDR3 sequence is 15 residues long. In DNA, the CDR3 is TGTGCCAGCAGCTCGCTGGAGGATCCGGGCTACGAGCAGTACTTC. Encoded protein: CASSSLEDPGYEQYF.

The rearrangement links TRBV11-3 to TRBJ1-1; possible D gene TRBD1, 6 bases. Germline loops: CDR1 SGHNT, CDR2 YENEEA. CDR3 length: 15 amino acids. V lost 5 bases and J lost 1, with 14 bases in between. In DNA, the CDR3 is TGTGCCAGCAGCCGACCCGGGACAACGAACACTGAAGCTTTCTTT. It encodes CASSRPGTTNTEAFF.

This clone showed up many times. The chain combines TRBV6-1 with TRBJ1-5; no reliable D call. Trimming shortened V by 6 bases and J by 5 bases, and 17 bases separated the two germline ends. Per germline, CDR1 MNHNS and CDR2 SASEGT. The CDR3 has 15 residues. Here the CDR3 DNA reads TGTGCCAGCAGCGCCGGAGCCGAGACCTATCAGCCCCAGCATTTT. Translating it yields CASSAGAETYQPQHF.

This clone was seen a few times. The chain couples TRBV7-9 to TRBJ2-7; 9 bases line up with TRBD1. This CDR3 contains 14 residues. The germline gives CDR1 SEHNR, CDR2 FQNEAQ (reference sequence). V lost 5 bases, J lost 1 base, and 3 bases stayed unmatched. The chain's CDR3 is CASSAGTGSYEQYF. For the CDR3, the DNA is TGTGCCAGCAGCGCCGGGACAGGGTCCTACGAGCAGTACTTC.

Of note for this clone: One junction end does not reproduce the germline sequence, and a read error may be involved. This chain joins TRBV4-1 and TRBJ2-7, with a tentative D call TRBD1 (6 bases). Germline assignment: CDR1 MGHRA and CDR2 YSYEKL. The CDR3 runs 11 residues. This CDR3 is CASSQDHRVRF. CDR3 sequence (DNA): TGCGCCAGCAGCCAAGATCACAGGGTACGATTC.

The chain links TRBV7-2 to TRBJ2-7, with 10 bases matching TRBD2. The CDR3 is made up of 13 amino acids. Germline lookup yields CDR1 SGHTA and CDR2 FQGNSA. The V and J ends lost 5 bases and 4 bases, in that order; junction bases with no gene match: 2. CDR3 sequence reads: CASSLSGRYEQYF. CDR3 bases: TGTGCCAGCAGCCTTAGCGGGAGGTACGAGCAGTACTTC.

The chain uses TRBV28 and TRBJ1-2; weak D call: TRBD1 (5 bases). Germline V gives CDR1 MDHEN, CDR2 SYDVKM. CDR3 size: 16 residues. V was trimmed by 2 bases and J by 2 bases, leaving 15 bases between them. This CDR3 reads CASSLAGLGGNYGYTF. Here the CDR3 DNA reads TGTGCCAGCAGTTTAGCAGGACTTGGGGGGAACTATGGCTACACCTTC.

V usage is TRBV6-6 and J usage is TRBJ2-2, with 9 bases fitting TRBD1. CDR3 length: 16 amino acids. Germline CDR1 is MNHNY and CDR2 is SVGAGI (reference sequence). V lost 2 bases to trimming and J lost 7 bases; unmatched junction nucleotides: 8. CDR3 DNA sequence: TGTGCCAGCAGTTACCGGACAGGGGCTGGGGGCGGGGAGCTGTTTTTT. Translating gives CASSYRTGAGGGELFF.

This clone has just a few counts. This chain connects TRBV29-1 to TRBJ1-2; 8 bases fit TRBD1. This CDR3 is built from 12 residues. V dropped 7 bases and J dropped 7; count of bases not matched to a gene: 8. Germline CDR1 is SQVTM and CDR2 is ANQGSEA. CDR3 sequence reads: CSALGQGSGYTF. CDR3 DNA: TGCAGCGCCTTAGGACAGGGTAGTGGCTACACCTTC.

The chain links TRBV6-5 to TRBJ1-5; the match to TRBD1 covers 7 bases. J lost 5 bases, V lost 6 bases, and 7 bases had no gene match. The CDR3 is 14 amino acids. Germline V gene lookup returns CDR1 MNHEY and CDR2 SVGAGI. CDR3: CASRSDRVDQPQHF. CDR3 bases: TGTGCCAGCAGGTCCGACAGGGTCGATCAGCCCCAGCATTTT.

The V gene is TRBV18, the J gene TRBJ2-3, with TRBD2 matching 11 bases. The CDR3 spans 19 residues. Trimming removed 1 base from V and 0 bases from J; junction bases left unmatched: 9. Germline assignment: CDR1 KGHSH and CDR2 LQKENI. CDR3 region: CASSPRLAGGPESTDTQYF. CDR3 sequence (DNA): TGTGCCAGCTCACCACGCCTAGCGGGAGGACCAGAGAGCACAGATACGCAGTATTTT.

The chain joins TRBV6-5 to TRBJ1-4; 7 bases are a match to TRBD1. This CDR3 comprises 15 residues. CDR1 MNHEY and CDR2 SVGAGI come from the germline V gene. V dropped 4 bases and J dropped 9; count of bases not matched to a gene: 11. The CDR3 region is CASSSTGDWGKKLFF. The DNA of the CDR3 is TGTGCCAGCAGTTCTACAGGGGATTGGGGTAAAAAACTGTTTTTT.

The chain couples TRBV2 to TRBJ1-3; 10 nucleotides line up with TRBD1. Germline V gene lookup returns CDR1 SNHLY and CDR2 FYNNEI. The V gene end was trimmed by 9 bases and the J gene end by 0 bases; junction bases not matched to a gene: 2. The CDR3 is 14 residues long. The CDR3 region is CASGTGDSGNTIYF. CDR3 DNA: TGTGCCAGTGGGACAGGGGACTCTGGAAACACCATATATTTT.